Below, 13 T cell receptor beta chains from the same sample are listed, as sequenced in a study of shared clonotypes between healthy human individuals. Assay: immunoSEQ multiplex PCR; the TCRdb copy retains only in-frame clones and omits some. This table holds some 470,000 clones, over 65% found once. Sequences were obtained from PBMCs. All receptors derive from a woman aged 40 to 49 in good health. Some clones in this sample may be carry-over from other donors' samples.

The chain joins TRBV30 to TRBJ1-2, with D possibly being TRBD1 (6 bases). Between the trimmed V and J ends, which lost 4 bases and 0 bases, there was a span of 12 bases. The CDR3 runs to 14 residues. Germline-derived CDR1 and CDR2 are GTSNPN and SVGIG (reference sequence). The CDR3 region is CAWTLTGSNYGYTF. DNA of the CDR3: TGTGCCTGGACCCTGACAGGCTCTAACTATGGCTACACCTTC.

On this clone itself: An end of the junction does not agree with germline; a read error may underlie this. The chain combines TRBV5-4 with TRBJ2-5; TRBD2 aligns across 7 bases. Looked up from germline, CDR1 is SGHNT and CDR2 is YYREEE (reference sequence). The CDR3 consists of 14 residues. CDR3 DNA sequence: TGTGCCAGCAGCTTGCCGGGAGGTAGAGAGAACCAGTACTTC. Translated, it gives CASSLPGGRENQYF.

This clone was detected only once. The CDR3: CASSLRAARDTQYF. As DNA, the CDR3 is TGTGCCAGCAGCCTGCGGGCGGCCCGGGATACGCAGTATTTT. The genes are TRBV5-6 and TRBJ2-3; a weak D match, TRBD2 (5 bases). This CDR3 comprises 14 residues. The germline gives CDR1 SGHDT, CDR2 YYEEEE. V was clipped by 4 bases and J by 6 bases, with 15 bases between them. Looking up the rest from reference TRBV5-6 and TRBJ2-3 gives the full variable domain: DAGVTQSPTHLIKTRGQQVTLRCSPKSGHDTVSWYQQALGQGPQFIFQYYEEEERQRGNFPDRFSGHQFPNYSSELNVNALLLGDSALYLCASSLRAARDTQYFGPGTRLTVL.

The rearrangement uses TRBV14 and TRBJ1-1; maybe TRBD1 (6 bases). This CDR3 region has 13 residues. Germline V lookup: CDR1 SGHDN, CDR2 FVKESK. V gave up 7 bases and J gave up 2 bases, with 11 bases separating them. The CDR3, as DNA: TGTGCCAGCACCTACAGGGAAAACACTGAAGCTTTCTTT. Translating gives CASTYRENTEAFF. Full variable domain (missing parts from reference TRBV14 and TRBJ1-1): EAGVTQFPSHSVIEKGQTVTLRCDPISGHDNLYWYRRVMGKEIKFLLHFVKESKQDESGMPNNRFLAERTGGTYSTLKVQPAELEDSGVYFCASTYRENTEAFFGQGTRLTVV.

The rearrangement joins TRBV5-1 to TRBJ1-1; weak D call: TRBD1 (6 bases). The V end was cut by 1 base, the J end by 3 bases, with 16 bases between. Germline assignment: CDR1 SGHRS and CDR2 YFSETQ. This CDR3 comprises 16 residues. The CDR3 DNA follows: TGCGCCAGCAGCTTGCAACAGGGCTTAAGGGACACTGAAGCTTTCTTT. Its protein is CASSLQQGLRDTEAFF.

The V and J genes are TRBV29-1 and TRBJ2-3; D is possibly TRBD1 (5 bases). Trimming removed 4 bases at V and 2 bases at J, with 13 bases between. Per the germline V gene, CDR1 is SQVTM and CDR2 is ANQGSEA. The CDR3 is 14 residues long. The CDR3 region is CSVGLGATTDTQYF. The CDR3, as DNA: TGCAGCGTTGGGCTAGGGGCCACCACAGATACGCAGTATTTT.

The chain carries TRBV7-3 and TRBJ2-2; D is undetermined. Trimming removed 2 bases at V and 8 bases at J, with 9 bases between. This CDR3 has 13 amino acids. In germline, CDR1 is SGHTA, CDR2 FQGTGA. The CDR3 nucleotides are TGTGCCAGCAGCTTAGGGGTAGAGGGGGAGCTGTTTTTT. It codes for CASSLGVEGELFF. Variable domain in full (rest from reference TRBV7-3 and TRBJ2-2): GAGVSQTPSNKVTEKGKYVELRCDPISGHTALYWYRQSLGQGPEFLIYFQGTGAADDSGLPNDRFFAVRPEGSVSTLKIQRTERGDSAVYLCASSLGVEGELFFGEGSRLTVL.

This clone appeared once. This sequence joins TRBV5-5 and TRBJ1-5; TRBD1 is a possible D gene (5 bases). The CDR3 length is 14 residues. The germline CDR1 and CDR2 sequences are SGHKS and YYEKEE (reference sequence). The V and J ends lost 3 bases and 6 bases respectively, with 13 bases between them. CDR3 DNA: TGTGCCAGCAGCTCGGGGGACCTTGGTCAGCCCCAGCATTTT. Translation gives CASSSGDLGQPQHF. The variable domain in full, with the rest retrieved from reference TRBV5-5 and TRBJ1-5, is DAGVTQSPTHLIKTRGQQVTLRCSPISGHKSVSWYQQVLGQGPQFIFQYYEKEERGRGNFPDRFSARQFPNYSSELNVNALLLGDSALYLCASSSGDLGQPQHFGDGTRLSIL.

This clone was counted once. This chain connects TRBV9 to TRBJ1-5, with TRBD1 matching over 7 bases. V trimming: 4 bases; J trimming: 0 bases; junction bases outside the gene matches: 4. Germline values: CDR1 SGDLS, CDR2 YYNGEE. The CDR3 consists of 15 residues. CDR3 sequence reads: CASSKGQNSNQPQHF. CDR3 nucleotide sequence: TGTGCCAGCAGCAAGGGACAGAATAGCAATCAGCCCCAGCATTTT.

The chain is built from TRBV15 and TRBJ1-1; the D gene is possibly TRBD1 (5 bases). This CDR3 is built from 14 residues. Trimming took off 6 bases at V and 6 bases at J, with 17 bases between the two ends. Germline V gives CDR1 LNHNV, CDR2 YYDKDF (reference sequence). CDR3 bases: TGTGCCACCAGGCGGGACCGTGAAGGGGCTGAAGCTTTCTTT. Its protein is CATRRDREGAEAFF.

V usage is TRBV19 and J usage is TRBJ1-5, with D possibly matching TRBD1 (6 bases). The CDR3 spans 13 residues. Trimming cost V 7 bases and J 6 bases, with 13 bases left between them. The germline CDR1 and CDR2 sequences are LNHDA and SQIVND (reference sequence). The CDR3 sequence: CASKTQGSQPQHF. CDR3 nucleotide sequence: TGTGCCAGTAAAACGCAGGGGTCTCAGCCCCAGCATTTT.

The sample holds a few counts of this clone. The chain couples TRBV7-7 to TRBJ1-3; D is unclear. In germline, CDR1 is SSHAT, CDR2 FNYEAQ (reference sequence). The CDR3 is 14 residues long. V was pared by 1 base and J by 4 bases, with 8 bases between. CDR3 nucleotides: TGTGCCAGCAGCTTAGGGGGAGACGGAAACACCATATATTTT. It translates to CASSLGGDGNTIYF.

The gene calls are TRBV11-2 and TRBJ2-7; TRBD2 matches 7 bases. The germline CDR1 and CDR2 sequences are SGHAT and FQNNGV. Trimming took 10 bases from V and 4 from J; bases not matched to a gene: 19. The CDR3 consists of 16 residues. The CDR3 spells CAISTLVGGGRYEQYF. The CDR3 nucleotides read TGTGCCATCTCTACCCTGGTGGGGGGAGGGCGGTACGAGCAGTACTTC.